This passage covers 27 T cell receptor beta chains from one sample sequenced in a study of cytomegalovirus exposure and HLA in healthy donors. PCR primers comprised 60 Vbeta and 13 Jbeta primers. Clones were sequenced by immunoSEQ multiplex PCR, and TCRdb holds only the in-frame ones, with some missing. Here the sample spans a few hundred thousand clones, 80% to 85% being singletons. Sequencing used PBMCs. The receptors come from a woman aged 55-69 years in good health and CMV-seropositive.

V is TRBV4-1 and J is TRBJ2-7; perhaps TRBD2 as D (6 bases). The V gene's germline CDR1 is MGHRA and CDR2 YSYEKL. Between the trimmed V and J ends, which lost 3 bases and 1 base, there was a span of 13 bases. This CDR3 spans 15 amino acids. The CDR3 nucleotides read TGCGCCAGCAGCCAGCGGGACTCTTCGTCCTACGAGCAGTACTTC. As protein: CASSQRDSSSYEQYF.

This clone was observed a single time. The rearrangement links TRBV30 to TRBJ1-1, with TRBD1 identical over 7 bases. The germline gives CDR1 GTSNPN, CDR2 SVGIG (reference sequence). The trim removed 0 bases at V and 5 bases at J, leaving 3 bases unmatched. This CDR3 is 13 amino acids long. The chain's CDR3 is CAWSVQGRTEAFF. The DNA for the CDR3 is TGTGCCTGGAGTGTACAGGGGCGGACTGAAGCTTTCTTT.

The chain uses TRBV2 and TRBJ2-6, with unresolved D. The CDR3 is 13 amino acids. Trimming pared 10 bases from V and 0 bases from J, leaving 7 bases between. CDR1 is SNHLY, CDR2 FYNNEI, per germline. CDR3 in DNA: TGTGCCACTGAGTCCTCTGGGGCCAACGTCCTGACTTTC. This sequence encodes CATESSGANVLTF.

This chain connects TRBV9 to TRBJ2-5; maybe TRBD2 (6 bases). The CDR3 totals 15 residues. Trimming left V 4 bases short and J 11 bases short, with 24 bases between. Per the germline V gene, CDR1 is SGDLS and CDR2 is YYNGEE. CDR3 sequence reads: CASSRREVKSGEQYF. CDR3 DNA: TGTGCCAGCAGCCGGAGGGAAGTAAAGTCGGGGGAGCAGTACTTC.

CDR3 loop: CASKGGHEQYF. As DNA, the CDR3 is TGTGCCAGCAAAGGGGGCCACGAGCAGTACTTC. The V and J genes are TRBV6-5 and TRBJ2-7, with TRBD1 matching over 7 bases. The CDR3 covers 11 residues. CDR1 is MNHEY and CDR2 is SVGAGI in the germline V gene. V shed 7 bases, J shed 5 bases, and the junction held 2 bases outside the gene matches.

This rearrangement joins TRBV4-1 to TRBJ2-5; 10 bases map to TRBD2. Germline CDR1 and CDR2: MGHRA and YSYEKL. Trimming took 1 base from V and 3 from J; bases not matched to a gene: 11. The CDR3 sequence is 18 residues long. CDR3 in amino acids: CASSQVGLAGEGEETQYF. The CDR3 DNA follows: TGCGCCAGCAGCCAAGTGGGGCTAGCGGGAGAGGGGGAAGAGACCCAGTACTTC.

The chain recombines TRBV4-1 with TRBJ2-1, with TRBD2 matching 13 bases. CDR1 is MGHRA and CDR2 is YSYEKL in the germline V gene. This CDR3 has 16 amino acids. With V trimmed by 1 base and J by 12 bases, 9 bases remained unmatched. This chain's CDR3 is CASSQGPGLAGRGQFF. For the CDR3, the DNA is TGCGCCAGCAGCCAAGGGCCGGGACTAGCGGGAAGGGGGCAGTTCTTC.

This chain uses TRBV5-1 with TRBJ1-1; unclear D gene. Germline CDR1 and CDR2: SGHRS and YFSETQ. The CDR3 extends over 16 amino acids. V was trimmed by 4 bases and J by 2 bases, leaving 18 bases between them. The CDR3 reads CASSPLPAGSNTEAFF. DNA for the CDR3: TGCGCCAGCAGCCCACTCCCGGCGGGGTCTAACACTGAAGCTTTCTTT.

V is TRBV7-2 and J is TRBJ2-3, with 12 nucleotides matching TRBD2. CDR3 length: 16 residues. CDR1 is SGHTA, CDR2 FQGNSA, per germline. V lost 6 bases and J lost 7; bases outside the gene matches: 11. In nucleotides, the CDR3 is TGTGCCAGCAGGCGCTCTACGACTAGCGGGAGTCATACGCAGTATTTT. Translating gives CASRRSTTSGSHTQYF.

The CDR3, as DNA: TGTGCCAGCAGCGTAGGGGGGGGCAATCAGCCCCAGCATTTT. Its protein product is CASSVGGGNQPQHF. V and J are TRBV9 and TRBJ1-5, with TRBD1 as a possible D gene (5 bases). From germline, CDR1 is SGDLS and CDR2 YYNGEE. The CDR3 covers 14 residues. V was cut by 0 bases and J by 2 bases, with 6 bases left in between.

The CDR3: CASSIASRQETQYF. The CDR3 region has the DNA TGTGCCAGTAGTATAGCTAGCCGCCAAGAGACCCAGTACTTC. The V and J genes are TRBV19 and TRBJ2-5; the D gene is possibly TRBD2 (5 bases). CDR1 is LNHDA, CDR2 SQIVND, per germline (reference sequence). The CDR3 is made up of 14 amino acids. Trimming took off 1 base at V and 1 base at J, with 7 bases between the two ends.

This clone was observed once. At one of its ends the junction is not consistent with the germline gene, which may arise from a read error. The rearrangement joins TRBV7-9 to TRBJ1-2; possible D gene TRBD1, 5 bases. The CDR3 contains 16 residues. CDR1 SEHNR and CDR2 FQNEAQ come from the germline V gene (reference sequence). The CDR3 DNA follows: TGTGCCAGCAGCTTAGCTGGTTTCAGGACAACCTATGGCTGCACCTTC. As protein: CASSLAGFRTTYGCTF.

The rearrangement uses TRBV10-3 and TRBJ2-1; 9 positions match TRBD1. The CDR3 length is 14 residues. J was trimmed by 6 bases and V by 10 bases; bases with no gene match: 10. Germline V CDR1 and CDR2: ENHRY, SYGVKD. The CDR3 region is CATNPGQGFNEQFF. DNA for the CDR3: TGTGCCACCAACCCGGGACAGGGCTTCAATGAGCAGTTCTTC.

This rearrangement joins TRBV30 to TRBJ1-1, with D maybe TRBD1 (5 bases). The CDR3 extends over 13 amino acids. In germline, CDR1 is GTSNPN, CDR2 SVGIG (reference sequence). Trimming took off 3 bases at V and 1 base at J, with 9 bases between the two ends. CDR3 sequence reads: CAWRVGANTEAFF. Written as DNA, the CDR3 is TGTGCCTGGAGGGTAGGGGCGAACACTGAAGCTTTCTTT.

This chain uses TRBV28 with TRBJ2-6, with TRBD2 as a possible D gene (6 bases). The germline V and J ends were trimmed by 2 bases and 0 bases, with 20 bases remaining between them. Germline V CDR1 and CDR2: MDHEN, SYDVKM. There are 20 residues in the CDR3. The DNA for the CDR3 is TGTGCCAGCAGTTTAATGTTGGGGGGACTTAGAACCTCTGGGGCCAACGTCCTGACTTTC. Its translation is CASSLMLGGLRTSGANVLTF.

CDR3 in amino acids: CSVDSPGGVSYGYTF. The CDR3 nucleotides read TGCAGCGTTGACTCGCCAGGGGGCGTATCGTATGGCTACACCTTC. This chain uses TRBV29-1 with TRBJ1-2, with 8 bases lining up with TRBD1. The germline gives CDR1 SQVTM, CDR2 ANQGSEA. The CDR3 totals 15 residues. The V and J ends lost 3 bases and 5 bases, in that order; junction bases with no gene match: 11.

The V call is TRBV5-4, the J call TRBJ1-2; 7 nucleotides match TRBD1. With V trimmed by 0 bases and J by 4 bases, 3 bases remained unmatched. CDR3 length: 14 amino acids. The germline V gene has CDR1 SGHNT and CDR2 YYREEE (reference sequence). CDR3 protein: CASSLVQGGYGYTF. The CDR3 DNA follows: TGTGCCAGCAGCTTGGTTCAGGGGGGCTATGGCTACACCTTC.

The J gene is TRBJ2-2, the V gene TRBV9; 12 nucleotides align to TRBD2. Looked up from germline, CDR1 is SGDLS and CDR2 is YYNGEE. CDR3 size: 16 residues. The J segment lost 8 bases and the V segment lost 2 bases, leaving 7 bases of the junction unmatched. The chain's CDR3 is CASSVRLAGVGGELFF. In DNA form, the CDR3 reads TGTGCCAGCAGCGTTAGACTAGCGGGAGTGGGAGGGGAGCTGTTTTTT.

The CDR3 loop is CASSMWDNPPNEQFF. In DNA form, the CDR3 reads TGTGCCAGCAGTATGTGGGACAACCCCCCCAATGAGCAGTTCTTC. This chain uses TRBV7-2 with TRBJ2-1, with D perhaps matching TRBD1 (6 bases). This CDR3 has 15 residues. Germline-derived CDR1 and CDR2 are SGHTA and FQGNSA. V lost 6 bases and J 6 bases, leaving 18 bases between the germline ends.

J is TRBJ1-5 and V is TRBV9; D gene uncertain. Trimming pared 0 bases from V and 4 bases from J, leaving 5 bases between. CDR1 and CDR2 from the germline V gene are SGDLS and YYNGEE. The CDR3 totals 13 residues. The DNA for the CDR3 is TGTGCCAGCAGCGTAGCTGAGAATCAGCCCCAGCATTTT. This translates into CASSVAENQPQHF.

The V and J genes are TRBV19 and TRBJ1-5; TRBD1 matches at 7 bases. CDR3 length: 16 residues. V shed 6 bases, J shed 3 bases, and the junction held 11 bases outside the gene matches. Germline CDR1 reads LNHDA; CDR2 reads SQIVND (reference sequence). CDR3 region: CASRNRGGGFNQPQHF. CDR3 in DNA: TGTGCCAGTAGGAACAGGGGTGGTGGGTTCAATCAGCCCCAGCATTTT.

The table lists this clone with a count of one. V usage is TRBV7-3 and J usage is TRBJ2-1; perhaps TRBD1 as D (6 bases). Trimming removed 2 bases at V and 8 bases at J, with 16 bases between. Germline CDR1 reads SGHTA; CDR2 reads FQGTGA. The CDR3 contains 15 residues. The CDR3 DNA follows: TGTGCCAGCAGCTTAGGGGGCAGGGGCTCGGATGAGCAGTTCTTC. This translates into CASSLGGRGSDEQFF.

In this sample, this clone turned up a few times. As DNA, the CDR3 is TGCGCCAGCAGCCAAGACCCAGCGGGCACCTACAATGAGCAGTTCTTC. The encoded protein is CASSQDPAGTYNEQFF. This chain uses TRBV4-1 with TRBJ2-1; perhaps TRBD2 as D (6 bases). CDR1 and CDR2 from the germline V gene are MGHRA and YSYEKL. The CDR3 consists of 16 residues. With 0 bases removed from V and 2 bases from J, the gap between germline ends came to 11 bases.

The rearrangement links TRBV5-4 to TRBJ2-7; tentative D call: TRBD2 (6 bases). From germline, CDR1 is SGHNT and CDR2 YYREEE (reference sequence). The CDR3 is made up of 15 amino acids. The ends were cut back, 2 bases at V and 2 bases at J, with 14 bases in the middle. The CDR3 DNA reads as TGTGCCAGCAGCTTAGGACTACCCCAAACCTACGAGCAGTACTTC. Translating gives CASSLGLPQTYEQYF. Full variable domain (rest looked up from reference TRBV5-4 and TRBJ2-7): ETGVTQSPTHLIKTRGQQVTLRCSSQSGHNTVSWYQQALGQGPQFIFQYYREEENGRGNFPPRFSGLQFPNYSSELNVNALELDDSALYLCASSLGLPQTYEQYFGPGTRLTVT.

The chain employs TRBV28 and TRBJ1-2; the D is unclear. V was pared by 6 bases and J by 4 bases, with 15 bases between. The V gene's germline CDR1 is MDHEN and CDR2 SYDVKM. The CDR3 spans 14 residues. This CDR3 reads CASSPSGESYGYTF. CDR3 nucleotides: TGTGCCAGCAGCCCCTCCGGGGAGAGCTATGGCTACACCTTC.

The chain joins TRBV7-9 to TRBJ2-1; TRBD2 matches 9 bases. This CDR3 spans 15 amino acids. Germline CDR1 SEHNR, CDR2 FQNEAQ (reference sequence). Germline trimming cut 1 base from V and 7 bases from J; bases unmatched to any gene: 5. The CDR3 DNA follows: TGTGCCAGCAGCTTAGGCGGGGGGGCTGGGAATGAGCAGTTCTTC. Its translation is CASSLGGGAGNEQFF.

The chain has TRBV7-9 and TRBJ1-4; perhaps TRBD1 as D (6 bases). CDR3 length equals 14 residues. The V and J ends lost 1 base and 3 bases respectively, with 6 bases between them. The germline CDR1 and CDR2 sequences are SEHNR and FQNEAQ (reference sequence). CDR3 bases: TGTGCCAGCAGCTTAGGGACAGCTAATGAAAAACTGTTTTTT. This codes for CASSLGTANEKLFF.